A single sample gave rise to the 10 T cell receptor beta chains below, sequenced in a study of control samples from healthy donors and cancer patients. The repertoire was sequenced with immunoSEQ multiplex PCR; TCRdb's copy has only in-frame clones and lacks some. The sample lists about 140,000 clones; around nine tenths were seen once. Sequencing used blood. These receptors all stem from a woman in her 30s in good health.

The rearrangement uses TRBV3-1 (or the pseudogene TRBV3-2) and TRBJ2-7, with TRBD2 matching over 11 bases. Looked up from germline, CDR1 is LGHDT and CDR2 is YNNKEL (reference sequence). The CDR3 is made up of 15 amino acids. The ends lost 0 bases at V and 6 bases at J; junction bases unmatched: 4. CDR3 coding DNA: TGTGCCAGCAGCCAAGACACTAGCGGGAGTGGCGAGCAGTACTTC. As protein: CASSQDTSGSGEQYF.

The chain has TRBV5-4 and TRBJ2-7; D not certain. Germline-derived CDR1 and CDR2 are SGHNT and YYREEE (reference sequence). Trimming pared 4 bases from V and 5 bases from J, leaving 13 bases between. The CDR3 consists of 13 residues. The CDR3 spells CASSATSAHEQYF. DNA for the CDR3: TGTGCCAGCAGCGCTACGAGTGCCCACGAGCAGTACTTC. The variable domain in full, completed from reference TRBV5-4 and TRBJ2-7, reads ETGVTQSPTHLIKTRGQQVTLRCSSQSGHNTVSWYQQALGQGPQFIFQYYREEENGRGNFPPRFSGLQFPNYSSELNVNALELDDSALYLCASSATSAHEQYFGPGTRLTVT.

The chain combines TRBV7-3 with TRBJ1-1; tentative D call: TRBD1 (5 bases). The CDR3 contains 14 residues. Per the germline V gene, CDR1 is SGHTA and CDR2 is FQGTGA. The V end was cut by 1 base, the J end by 6 bases, with 12 bases between. This CDR3 is CASSLMGEGAEAFF. The CDR3 region has the DNA TGTGCCAGCAGCTTAATGGGTGAAGGGGCTGAAGCTTTCTTT.

The chain is built from TRBV24-1 and TRBJ2-1; 8 bases match TRBD2. The germline V gene has CDR1 KGHDR and CDR2 SFDVKD. The CDR3 runs 17 residues. V dropped 2 bases and J dropped 7; count of bases not matched to a gene: 12. The CDR3 coding sequence is TGTGCCACCAGTGATTCTTCCCGGAGGGGACTAGTAAATGAGCAGTTCTTC. Protein product: CATSDSSRRGLVNEQFF.

This clone was detected only a few times. Different DNA sequences within this sample yield the same CDR3. The chain uses TRBV6-5 and TRBJ2-7, with 8 bases aligning to TRBD1. With V trimmed by 6 bases and J by 3 bases, 4 bases remained unmatched. This CDR3 has 13 amino acids. Germline CDR1 and CDR2: MNHEY and SVGAGI. Here the CDR3 reads CASRGDRLYEQYF. CDR3 coding DNA: TGTGCCAGCAGAGGGGACAGGCTCTACGAGCAGTACTTC.

The chain is built from TRBV11-2 and TRBJ2-3; D is possibly TRBD2 (5 bases). Looked up from germline, CDR1 is SGHAT and CDR2 is FQNNGV. Trimming pared 1 base from V and 4 bases from J, leaving 15 bases between. The CDR3 loop spans 16 amino acids. The CDR3 sequence: CASSLGISVTADTQYF. The CDR3 DNA follows: TGTGCCAGCAGCTTAGGTATTAGCGTCACGGCAGATACGCAGTATTTT. Looking up the rest from reference TRBV11-2 and TRBJ2-3 gives the full variable domain: EAGVAQSPRYKIIEKRQSVAFWCNPISGHATLYWYQQILGQGPKLLIQFQNNGVVDDSQLPKDRFSAERLKGVDSTLKIQPAKLEDSAVYLCASSLGISVTADTQYFGPGTRLTVL.

This chain uses TRBV2 with TRBJ2-2; TRBD2 agrees at 9 bases. The CDR3 consists of 17 residues. The junction had 11 bases not matched to a gene; V was cut back by 6 bases and J by 3 bases. The germline V gene has CDR1 SNHLY and CDR2 FYNNEI. This CDR3 reads CASRGGGSGGYTGELFF. The DNA of the CDR3 is TGTGCCAGCAGAGGGGGTGGTAGCGGGGGTTACACCGGGGAGCTGTTTTTT.

The V and J genes are TRBV6-6 and TRBJ2-7; the match to TRBD2 covers 10 bases. This CDR3 is built from 15 residues. J gave up 0 bases and V 2 bases, and 1 base lay outside the gene matches. Germline lookup yields CDR1 MNHNY and CDR2 SVGAGI (reference sequence). The CDR3 DNA sequence: TGTGCCAGCAGTTACCGGACTAGCGGCTCCTACGAGCAGTACTTC. Translating it yields CASSYRTSGSYEQYF.

The CDR3 coding sequence is TGTGCCAGCAGGCAAGGCGGAAGCTACGAGCAGTACTTC. Its translation: CASRQGGSYEQYF. V gene TRBV11-1 combines with J gene TRBJ2-7; no clear D gene. Trimming left V 6 bases short and J 3 bases short, with 12 bases between. Germline lookup yields CDR1 SGHAT and CDR2 FQDESV (reference sequence). The CDR3 totals 13 residues.

The V gene is TRBV7-9, the J gene TRBJ2-7; 7 nucleotides align to TRBD2. The V gene end was trimmed by 1 base and the J gene end by 4 bases; junction bases not matched to a gene: 7. Germline values: CDR1 SEHNR, CDR2 FQNEAQ (reference sequence). The CDR3 spans 15 residues. The CDR3 sequence is CASSLVAGAIYEQYF. CDR3 in DNA: TGTGCCAGCAGCTTAGTCGCGGGAGCTATATACGAGCAGTACTTC.